The present entry profiles one TCR beta chain with its context. The antigen is unknown. The data were taken from a study of T cells after yellow fever vaccination. TCRdb re-analysed the 5' RACE reads in MiXCR, keeping a single row per CDR3 protein. Of 500,000 to 700,000 distinct CDR3 sequences listed, roughly a fifth are singletons. The study's findings and limits: A secondary response was less intense yet reached its peak sooner, at day 5 versus 15. Researchers noted that a small share of clonotypes showed up in both CD4 and CD8 compartments. Reappearing after the booster were most of the clones from primary vaccination (around 96% CD4, 88% CD8).

This TCR derives from a man in his thirties or forties who received the YFV17D yellow fever vaccine. This specimen consisted of PBMCs, obtained 15 days after the yellow fever booster vaccination.

The CDR3 region has the DNA TGCAGTGCTAGGTTCTTCTCTGGGGCCAACGTCCTGACTTTC. This translates into CSARFFSGANVLTF. The V call is TRBV20-1, the J call TRBJ2-6; D gene ambiguous. This CDR3 contains 14 residues. Trimming took 3 bases from V and 0 from J, leaving 6 bases between them. The germline CDR1 and CDR2 sequences are DFQATT and SNEGSKA (reference sequence).